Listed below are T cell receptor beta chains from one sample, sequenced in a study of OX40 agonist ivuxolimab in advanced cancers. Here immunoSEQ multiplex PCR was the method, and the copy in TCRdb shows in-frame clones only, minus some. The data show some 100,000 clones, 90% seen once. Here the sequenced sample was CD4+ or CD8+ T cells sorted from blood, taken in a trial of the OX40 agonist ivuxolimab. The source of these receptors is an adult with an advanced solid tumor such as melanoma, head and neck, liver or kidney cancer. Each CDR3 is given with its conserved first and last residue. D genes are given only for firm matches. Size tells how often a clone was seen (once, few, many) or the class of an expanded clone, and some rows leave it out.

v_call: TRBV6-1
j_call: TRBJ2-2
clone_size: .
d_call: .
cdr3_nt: TGTGCCAGCACCGCCGGACAACCGAACACCGGGGAGCTGTTTTTT
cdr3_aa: CASTAGQPNTGELFF

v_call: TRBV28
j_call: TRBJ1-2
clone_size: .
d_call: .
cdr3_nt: TGTGCCAGCAGCTCGGGACCTCCTAACTATGGCTACACCTTC
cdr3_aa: CASSSGPPNYGYTF

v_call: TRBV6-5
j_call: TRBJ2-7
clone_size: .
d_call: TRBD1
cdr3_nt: TGTGCCATACAGGGGCCGATGAACGAGCAGTACTTC
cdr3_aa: CAIQGPMNEQYF

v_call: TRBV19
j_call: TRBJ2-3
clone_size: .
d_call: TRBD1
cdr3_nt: TGTGCCAGTAGGAGACAGGGGGCGGGCACAGATACGCAGTATTTT
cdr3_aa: CASRRQGAGTDTQYF

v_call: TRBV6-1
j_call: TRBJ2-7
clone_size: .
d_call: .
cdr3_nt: TGTGCCAGCAGTGCACAAGACAGGCGATACGAGCAGTACTTC
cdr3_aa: CASSAQDRRYEQYF

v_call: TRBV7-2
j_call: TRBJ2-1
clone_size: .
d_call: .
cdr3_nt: TGTGCCAGCAGCTTAATGGATGAGCAGTTCTTC
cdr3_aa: CASSLMDEQFF

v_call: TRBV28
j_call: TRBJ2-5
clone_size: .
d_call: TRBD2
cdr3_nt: TGTGCCAGCGGACGGACTAGCGGGATAAATACCCAGTACTTC
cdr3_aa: CASGRTSGINTQYF

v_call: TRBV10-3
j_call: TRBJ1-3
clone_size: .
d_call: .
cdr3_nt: TGTGCCATCTCCCGGGGGCCTGGAAACACCATATATTTT
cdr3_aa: CAISRGPGNTIYF

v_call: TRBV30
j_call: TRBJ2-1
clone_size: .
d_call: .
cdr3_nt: TGTGCCTGGAGCTCCACTACCTACAATGAGCAGTTCTTC
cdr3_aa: CAWSSTTYNEQFF

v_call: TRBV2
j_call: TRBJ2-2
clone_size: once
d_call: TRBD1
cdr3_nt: TGTGCCAGCGGGACAGGGGTCATCGGGGAGCTGTTTTTT
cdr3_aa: CASGTGVIGELFF

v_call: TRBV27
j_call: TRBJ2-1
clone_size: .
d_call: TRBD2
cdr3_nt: TGTGCCAGCAGTTTATGGCCTAGCGGGAGCTCCTACAATGAGCAGTTCTTC
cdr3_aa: CASSLWPSGSSYNEQFF

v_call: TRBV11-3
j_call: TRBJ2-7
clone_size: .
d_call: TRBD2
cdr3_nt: TGTGCCAGCAGCCGTAGCGGGAGACTCGGCGAGCAGTACTTC
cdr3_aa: CASSRSGRLGEQYF

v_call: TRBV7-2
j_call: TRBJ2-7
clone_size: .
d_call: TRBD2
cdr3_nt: TGTGCCAGCAGAAGAACTAGCGGGCCAAACTCCTACGAGCAGTACTTC
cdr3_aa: CASRRTSGPNSYEQYF

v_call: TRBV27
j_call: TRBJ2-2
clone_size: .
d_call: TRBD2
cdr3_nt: TGTGCCAGCGGATTATTAGGGTCTAGCGGCAACACCGGGGAGCTGTTTTTT
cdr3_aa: CASGLLGSSGNTGELFF

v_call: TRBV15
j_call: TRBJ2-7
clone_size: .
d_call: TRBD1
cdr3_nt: TGTGCCACCAGCAGAGATACAGGGGGCGGGCAGTACTTC
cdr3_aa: CATSRDTGGGQYF

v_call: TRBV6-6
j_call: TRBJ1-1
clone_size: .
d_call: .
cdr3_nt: TGTGCCAGCTGTGGGCTAAACACTGAAGCTTTCTTT
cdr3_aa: CASCGLNTEAFF

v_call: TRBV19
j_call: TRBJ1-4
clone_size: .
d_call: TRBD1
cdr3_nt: TGTGCCAGTAAACCGGACAGGGGGCGTGAAAAACTGTTTTTT
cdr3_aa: CASKPDRGREKLFF

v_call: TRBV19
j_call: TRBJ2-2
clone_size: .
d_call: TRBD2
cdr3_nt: TGTGCCAGTTCCGGGACTAGCGGGAGGACCCCGAACACCGGGGAGCTGTTTTTT
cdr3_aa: CASSGTSGRTPNTGELFF

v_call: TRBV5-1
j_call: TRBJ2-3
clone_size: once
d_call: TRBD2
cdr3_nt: TGCGCCAGCAGCTTGGCTAGCGGAGTCACAGATACGCAGTATTTT
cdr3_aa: CASSLASGVTDTQYF

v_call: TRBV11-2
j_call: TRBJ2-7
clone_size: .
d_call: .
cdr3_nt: TGTGCCAGCAGCTTAGACAGGGTCTTCTACGAGCAGTACTTC
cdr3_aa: CASSLDRVFYEQYF

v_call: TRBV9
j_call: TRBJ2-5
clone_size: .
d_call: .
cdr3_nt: TGTGCCAGCAGCGAAGCGGCAGGGGAGACCCAGTACTTC
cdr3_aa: CASSEAAGETQYF

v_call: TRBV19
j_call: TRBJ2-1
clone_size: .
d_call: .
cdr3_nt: TGTGCCAGTAGTATCGCCCGTAACAATGAGCAGTTCTTC
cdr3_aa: CASSIARNNEQFF

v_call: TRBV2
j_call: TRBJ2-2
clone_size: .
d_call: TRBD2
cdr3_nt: TGTGCCAGCAGTCGACTAGCGGGAGTAACCGGGGAGCTGTTTTTT
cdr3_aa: CASSRLAGVTGELFF

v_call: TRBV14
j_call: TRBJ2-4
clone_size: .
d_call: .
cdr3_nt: TGTGCCAGCAGCCCTCAGGGGAGGGTGGACATTCAGTACTTC
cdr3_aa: CASSPQGRVDIQYF

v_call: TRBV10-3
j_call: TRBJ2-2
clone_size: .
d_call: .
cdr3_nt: TGTGCCATCAGTGAGGGACCGATGAACACCGGGGAGCTGTTTTTT
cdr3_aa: CAISEGPMNTGELFF

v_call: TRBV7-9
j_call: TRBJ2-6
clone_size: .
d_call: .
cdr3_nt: TGTGCCAGCAGCTTATATGGGGCCAACGTCCTGACTTTC
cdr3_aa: CASSLYGANVLTF